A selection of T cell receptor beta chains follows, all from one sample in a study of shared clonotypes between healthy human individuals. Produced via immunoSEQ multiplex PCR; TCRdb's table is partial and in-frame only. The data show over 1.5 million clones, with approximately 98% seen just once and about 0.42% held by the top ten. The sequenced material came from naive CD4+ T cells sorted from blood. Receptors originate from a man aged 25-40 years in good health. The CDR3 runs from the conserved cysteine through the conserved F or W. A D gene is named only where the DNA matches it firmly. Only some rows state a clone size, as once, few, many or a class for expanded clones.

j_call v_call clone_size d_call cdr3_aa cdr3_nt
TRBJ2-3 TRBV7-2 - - CASSLVGSDTQYF TGTGCCAGCAGCTTAGTAGGGTCGGATACGCAGTATTTT
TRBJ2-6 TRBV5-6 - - CASSSPGAAGANVLTF TGTGCCAGCAGCTCCCCAGGGGCGGCAGGGGCCAACGTCCTGACTTTC
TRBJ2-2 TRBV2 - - CASSEEPRTDRELFF TGTGCCAGCAGTGAAGAGCCACGGACCGATAGGGAGCTGTTTTTT
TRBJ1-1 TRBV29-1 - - CSVEARLNTEAFF TGCAGCGTTGAAGCCCGATTGAACACTGAAGCTTTCTTT
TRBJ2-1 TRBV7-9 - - CASSLVSSQNEQFF TGTGCCAGCAGCTTAGTTTCTAGTCAGAATGAGCAGTTCTTC
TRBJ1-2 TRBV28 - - CASTETTGPYGYTF TGTGCCAGCACTGAGACGACAGGTCCCTATGGCTACACCTTC
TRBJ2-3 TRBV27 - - CASKPSPPDTQYF TGTGCCAGCAAACCTAGCCCCCCAGATACGCAGTATTTT
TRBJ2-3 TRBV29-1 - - CSLLRGGTDTQYF TGCAGCCTATTGAGGGGCGGCACAGATACGCAGTATTTT
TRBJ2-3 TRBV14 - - CASSRGLHTDTQYF TGTGCCAGCAGCCGTGGACTTCACACAGATACGCAGTATTTT
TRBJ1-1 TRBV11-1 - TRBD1 CASSLGGQENTEAFF TGTGCCAGCAGCCTTGGGGGACAGGAGAACACTGAAGCTTTCTTT
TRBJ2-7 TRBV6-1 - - CASSAQQGRSYEQYF TGTGCCAGCAGTGCTCAACAGGGCCGATCCTACGAGCAGTACTTC
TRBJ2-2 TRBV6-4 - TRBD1 CASTLQGATGELFF TGTGCCAGCACTCTCCAGGGGGCTACCGGGGAGCTGTTTTTT
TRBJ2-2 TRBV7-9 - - CASSPGTYTGELFF TGTGCCAGCAGCCCTGGGACCTACACCGGGGAGCTGTTTTTT
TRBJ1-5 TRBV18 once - CASSFSNQPQHF TGTGCCAGCTCATTTAGCAATCAGCCCCAGCATTTT
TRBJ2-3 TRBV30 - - CAWSVRDTDTQYF TGTGCCTGGAGTGTACGGGACACAGATACGCAGTATTTT
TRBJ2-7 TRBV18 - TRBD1 CASSRSGTGGGKYF TGTGCCAGCTCACGGTCCGGGACAGGGGGCGGGAAGTACTTC
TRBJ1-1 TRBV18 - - CASSPPGMGRQMNTEAFF TGTGCCAGCTCACCACCGGGGATGGGCAGGCAAATGAACACTGAAGCTTTCTTT
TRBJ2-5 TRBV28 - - CASSPPTGFQETQYF TGTGCCAGCAGTCCCCCAACAGGGTTCCAAGAGACCCAGTACTTC
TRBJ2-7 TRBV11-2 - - CASSPEPLSSYEQYF TGTGCCAGCAGCCCAGAACCTTTAAGCTCCTACGAGCAGTACTTC
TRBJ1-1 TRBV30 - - CAFFRLNTEAFF TGTGCCTTCTTCCGCTTGAACACTGAAGCTTTCTTT
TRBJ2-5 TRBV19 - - CASRPTWGETQYF TGTGCCAGTAGGCCCACGTGGGGTGAGACCCAGTACTTC
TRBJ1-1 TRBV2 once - CASSPQVNTEAFF TGTGCCAGCAGCCCCCAGGTTAACACTGAAGCTTTCTTT
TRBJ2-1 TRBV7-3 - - CASSLLNNEQFF TGTGCCAGCAGCTTACTAAACAATGAGCAGTTCTTC
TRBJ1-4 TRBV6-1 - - CASPAEGDDEKLFF TGTGCCAGCCCGGCGGAGGGGGATGATGAAAAACTGTTTTTT
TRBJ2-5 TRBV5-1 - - CASSYGGTSQETQYF TGCGCCAGCAGTTATGGTGGGACATCCCAAGAGACCCAGTACTTC
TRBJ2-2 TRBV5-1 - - CASTVARGGTGELFF TGCGCCAGCACGGTCGCAAGGGGTGGCACCGGGGAGCTGTTTTTT
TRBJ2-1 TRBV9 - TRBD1 CASSRQGDNEQFF TGTGCCAGCAGCCGACAGGGGGACAATGAGCAGTTCTTC
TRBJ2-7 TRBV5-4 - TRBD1 CASSDSGTGIAYEQYF TGTGCCAGCAGCGACTCCGGGACAGGGATCGCCTACGAGCAGTACTTC
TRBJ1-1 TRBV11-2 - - CASSLDLGGATEAFF TGTGCCAGCAGCTTAGATCTGGGGGGCGCCACTGAAGCTTTCTTT
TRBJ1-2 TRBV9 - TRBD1 CASSVDDRGRYFYGYTF TGTGCCAGCAGCGTAGATGACAGGGGGCGTTATTTCTATGGCTACACCTTC
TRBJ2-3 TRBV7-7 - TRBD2 CASSLGLAGSSSADTQYF TGTGCCAGCAGCTTGGGACTAGCGGGCTCTTCCTCGGCAGATACGCAGTATTTT
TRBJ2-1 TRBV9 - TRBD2 CASSVLDRGPGLAGVPSYNEQFF TGTGCCAGCAGCGTACTAGATCGGGGCCCGGGACTAGCGGGAGTTCCCTCCTACAATGAGCAGTTCTTC
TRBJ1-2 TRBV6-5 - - CASSYSRSGANYGYTF TGTGCCAGCAGTTACTCGAGGTCAGGGGCTAACTATGGCTACACCTTC
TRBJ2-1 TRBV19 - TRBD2 CASSMSSGSNEQFF TGTGCCAGTAGTATGAGTAGCGGGAGCAATGAGCAGTTCTTC
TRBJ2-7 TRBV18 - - CASSPPGRGGSSYEQYF TGTGCCAGCTCACCACCGGGTAGAGGGGGTAGCTCCTACGAGCAGTACTTC
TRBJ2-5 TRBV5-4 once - CASSPYHREETQYF TGTGCCAGCAGCCCATACCACAGGGAAGAGACCCAGTACTTC
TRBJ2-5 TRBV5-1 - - CASSPRFGYQETQYF TGCGCCAGCAGCCCACGCTTCGGGTACCAAGAGACCCAGTACTTC
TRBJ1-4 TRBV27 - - CASRAKPGRINEKLFF TGTGCCAGCAGGGCAAAACCGGGACGGATTAATGAAAAACTGTTTTTT
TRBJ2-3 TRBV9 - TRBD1 CASSPGARGRVDTQYF TGTGCCAGCAGCCCCGGGGCGAGGGGGCGAGTCGATACGCAGTATTTT
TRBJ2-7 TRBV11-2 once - CASSLSDIGYEQYF TGTGCCAGCAGCTTATCGGACATCGGCTACGAGCAGTACTTC
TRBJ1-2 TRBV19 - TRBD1 CASTHVQGAYTF TGTGCCAGTACCCATGTACAGGGGGCTTACACCTTC
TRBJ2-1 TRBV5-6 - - CASSLNSLFRDYNEQFF TGTGCCAGCAGCTTGAATTCCCTTTTCAGAGACTACAATGAGCAGTTCTTC
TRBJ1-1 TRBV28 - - CASSLGGSWAGALTEAFF TGTGCCAGCAGTTTAGGTGGCTCTTGGGCGGGGGCGCTTACTGAAGCTTTCTTT
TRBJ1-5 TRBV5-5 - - CASSSDGNQPQHF TGTGCCAGCAGTTCGGACGGCAATCAGCCCCAGCATTTT